This TCR beta chain was recorded in a study of metastatic and nonmetastatic thyroid tumors. Across the study: Peripheral blood and tumor or nodule samples from malignant and benign thyroid patients were compared. Study-wide results and limits: A significant increase in TCR beta diversity was reportedly seen in malignant thyroid tumors relative to benign nodules, in blood and tumor.

V was pared by 1 base and J by 0 bases, with 13 bases between. The V gene's germline CDR1 is SNHLY and CDR2 FYNNEI. The CDR3 is 18 amino acids. In this sample, this clone is medium-sized. Its antigen remains unidentified. Thyroid surgery had not been preceded by any treatment in any patient. Per the authors' pipeline: The distant-metastasis classifier for papillary thyroid cancer was built from CDR3 differences across clinicopathological groups. TCRdb ran MiXCR on the PCR reads. Clone size and V and J calls follow TCRdb, not the original study. The sample consists of 15,000 to 20,000 clones, roughly 32% of them appearing once.

This TCR was sampled from a female donor with papillary thyroid cancer or a benign thyroid nodule (not recorded which). Some clones in this sample may be carry-over from other donors' samples. The sequencing input was tumor tissue. The chain carries TRBV2 and TRBJ2-6; no reliable D call. CDR3 amino acids: CASSEGKGLNSGANVLTF. In DNA, the CDR3 is TGTGCCAGCAGTGAAGGGAAGGGCCTCAACTCTGGGGCCAACGTCCTGACTTTC.